Below, 13 T cell receptor beta chains from the same sample are listed, as sequenced in a study of STAT3 mutations in large granular lymphocyte leukemia. The assay was immunoSEQ multiplex PCR, and TCRdb's table has in-frame clones only and misses some. The table has roughly 2,100 clones, roughly 69% seen once; the top ten hold about 80%. No cognate antigen is known for these TCRs. Findings and caveats of the study: Every T-cell large granular lymphocyte leukemia patient had at least one immunodominant TCR beta clonotype.

Sequencing was carried out using peripheral blood mononuclear cells. These receptors were collected from a man aged 55-75 years with T-cell large granular lymphocyte leukemia. Some clones in this sample may be carry-over from other donors' samples.

The chain combines TRBV5-4 with TRBJ2-2; D ambiguous. This CDR3 comprises 14 residues. Deletions cut 4 bases from V and 5 bases from J, with 12 bases between. Germline V CDR1 and CDR2: SGHNT, YYREEE (reference sequence). The CDR3 loop is CASSRPTDTGELFF. In nucleotides, the CDR3 is TGTGCCAGCAGCCGACCTACTGATACCGGGGAGCTGTTTTTT. Filled out from reference TRBV5-4 and TRBJ2-2, the complete variable domain reads ETGVTQSPTHLIKTRGQQVTLRCSSQSGHNTVSWYQQALGQGPQFIFQYYREEENGRGNFPPRFSGLQFPNYSSELNVNALELDDSALYLCASSRPTDTGELFFGEGSRLTVL.

V is TRBV29-1 and J is TRBJ2-7; possibly TRBD1 or TRBD2 for D (5 bases each). Trimming stripped 0 bases from V and 0 bases from J, with 15 bases between. Germline CDR1 reads SQVTM; CDR2 reads ANQGSEA. This CDR3 has 16 amino acids. The CDR3 region is CSVEDPTEGSSYEQYF. The DNA for the CDR3 is TGCAGCGTTGAAGACCCAACAGAGGGGAGCTCCTACGAGCAGTACTTC.

In its sample, this clone is medium-sized. The rearrangement uses TRBV5-1 and TRBJ2-3, with TRBD1 identical over 9 bases. Germline V CDR1 and CDR2: SGHRS, YFSETQ. The CDR3 sequence is 14 residues long. Trimming removed 4 bases from V and 3 bases from J; junction bases left unmatched: 3. The CDR3 nucleotides are TGCGCCAGCAGCGAGGGACAGGGTACAGATACGCAGTATTTT. This translates into CASSEGQGTDTQYF.

In its sample, this clone was seen once. The rearrangement links TRBV5-6 to TRBJ2-3; 8 positions agree with TRBD2. V shed 0 bases, J shed 3 bases, and the junction held 3 bases outside the gene matches. This CDR3 region has 15 residues. Germline V gene data show CDR1 as SGHDT and CDR2 as YYEEEE. CDR3: CASSLDAGGTDTQYF. The CDR3 DNA reads TGTGCCAGCAGCTTGGATGCGGGGGGTACAGATACGCAGTATTTT.

This rearrangement joins TRBV6-5 to TRBJ2-1; 8 bases are shared with TRBD1. Germline V gene lookup returns CDR1 MNHEY and CDR2 SVGAGI. V gave up 6 bases and J gave up 8 bases; unmatched junction bases: 3. The CDR3 contains 12 residues. The CDR3 DNA follows: TGTGCCAGCAGCCCGGACAGGGATGAGCAGTTCTTC. This translates into CASSPDRDEQFF.

This clone was observed a handful of times. The CDR3 here is CASSERANEKLFF. The CDR3 region has the DNA TGTGCCAGCAGCGAGAGGGCTAATGAAAAACTGTTTTTT. The chain uses TRBV5-5 and TRBJ1-4, with D unclear. The CDR3 spans 13 residues. CDR1 is SGHKS and CDR2 is YYEKEE in the germline V gene (reference sequence). V lost 4 bases to trimming and J lost 3 bases, with 7 bases between them.

The V call is TRBV6-5, the J call TRBJ1-3; no reliable D call. Germline CDR1 MNHEY, CDR2 SVGAGI. V dropped 5 bases and J dropped 1 base, with 12 bases sitting between them. This CDR3 has 15 residues. CDR3 DNA sequence: TGTGCCAGCAGTCTCGGCTTCCTGTCTGGAAACACCATATATTTT. Encoded protein: CASSLGFLSGNTIYF.

This clone has just a few counts. The gene calls are TRBV25-1 and TRBJ2-7; the match to TRBD2 covers 8 bases. The V gene end was trimmed by 6 bases and the J gene end by 7 bases; junction bases not matched to a gene: 11. The CDR3 length is 14 residues. Germline CDR1 is MGHDK and CDR2 is SYGVNS. This CDR3 is CASSPSGGLGEQYF. The DNA for the CDR3 is TGTGCCAGCAGCCCGAGCGGGGGCCTTGGGGAGCAGTACTTC.

This clone showed up just a few times. The genes are TRBV7-9 and TRBJ2-7; D might be TRBD1 (6 bases). Germline V lookup: CDR1 SEHNR, CDR2 FQNEAQ (reference sequence). The CDR3 spans 15 residues. Trimming cost V 5 bases and J 4 bases, with 18 bases left between them. Here the CDR3 reads CASSLDRKRPYEQYF. The CDR3 bases are TGTGCCAGCAGCCTCGACAGGAAGCGGCCATACGAGCAGTACTTC.

The chain employs TRBV18 and TRBJ1-6; 10 bases are shared with TRBD1. Trimming removed 6 bases from V and 5 bases from J; junction bases left unmatched: 4. Germline CDR1 is KGHSH and CDR2 is LQKENI. CDR3 length: 15 amino acids. DNA of the CDR3: TGTGCCAGCTCGCCCGGACAGGGGGATAATTCACCCCTCCACTTT. Translated: CASSPGQGDNSPLHF.

The rearrangement joins TRBV18 to TRBJ1-1; 7 bases align to TRBD1. The germline V gene has CDR1 KGHSH and CDR2 LQKENI. With V trimmed by 3 bases and J by 6 bases, 4 bases remained unmatched. There are 13 residues in the CDR3. The CDR3 coding sequence is TGTGCCAGCTCACCCGGACAGGACGCTGAAGCTTTCTTT. Amino acid sequence: CASSPGQDAEAFF.

The gene calls are TRBV18 and TRBJ1-6; D ambiguous. This CDR3 spans 16 amino acids. Between the trimmed V and J ends, which lost 1 base and 2 bases, there was a span of 9 bases. Germline CDR1 is KGHSH and CDR2 is LQKENI. In DNA form, the CDR3 reads TGTGCCAGCTCACCACTCGCAAATGCCTATAATTCACCCCTCCACTTT. Amino acids: CASSPLANAYNSPLHF.

The chain couples TRBV6-5 to TRBJ2-7, with TRBD2 as a possible D gene (7 bases). The V end lost 2 bases, the J end lost 6 bases, and 17 bases lay between the germline ends. CDR3 size: 15 residues. The germline V gene encodes CDR1 MNHEY and CDR2 SVGAGI. The CDR3, as DNA: TGTGCCAGCAGTTACCTGGCGGGGGCTCCCGGCGAGCAGTACTTC. Translating gives CASSYLAGAPGEQYF.